This T cell receptor beta chain was identified in a study of T cells in Graves' hyperthyroidism and ophthalmopathy. The study, taken as a whole, reports: Onset of ophthalmopathy came a median 6.5 months after the model predicted it. Blood held most thyroid clonotypes expanded above 0.001 frequency.

Each ophthalmopathy patient scored at least 3 on the Clinical Activity Score and at least 4 on NOSPECS grade, with duration under 3 months. Uncontrolled infection, other autoimmune disease, pregnancy and lactation each barred patients from inclusion. A word on this clonotype: The antigen is unknown.

V lost 6 bases to trimming and J lost 4 bases; unmatched junction nucleotides: 3. The CDR3 runs 15 residues. CDR1 is ENHRY and CDR2 is SYGVKD in the germline V gene. TCR beta CDR3 regions were amplified from RNA. Primed by the HTBI set, a first-round RT-PCR was run on the TCR CDR3. MiXCR, run by TCRdb on the multiplex PCR reads, gives a single entry per CDR3 protein. The sample includes 600,000 or so distinct CDR3 sequences, 12% to 15% seen only once; the top ten take roughly 7.1%. The chain employs TRBV10-3 and TRBJ2-1; 13 positions match TRBD2. The sequence came from a woman aged 18-29 years with Graves' ophthalmopathy. Sequenced: blood. The CDR3 loop reads CAIRSLAGGYNEQFF. CDR3 sequence (DNA): TGTGCCATCAGATCACTAGCGGGAGGGTACAATGAGCAGTTCTTC.